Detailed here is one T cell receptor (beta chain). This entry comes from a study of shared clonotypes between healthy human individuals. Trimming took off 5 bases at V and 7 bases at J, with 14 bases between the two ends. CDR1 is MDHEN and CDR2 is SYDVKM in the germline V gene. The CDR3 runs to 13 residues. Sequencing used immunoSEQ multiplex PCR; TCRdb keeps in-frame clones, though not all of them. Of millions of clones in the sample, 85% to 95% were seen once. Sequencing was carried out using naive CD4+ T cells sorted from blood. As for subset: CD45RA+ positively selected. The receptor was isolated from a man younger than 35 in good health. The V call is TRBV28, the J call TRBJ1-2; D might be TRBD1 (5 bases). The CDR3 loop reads CASSPGLIGGYTF. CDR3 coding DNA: TGTGCCAGCAGTCCGGGACTTATTGGTGGCTACACCTTC.